The rows below give T cell receptor beta chains drawn from one sample of a study of cytomegalovirus exposure and HLA in healthy donors. Libraries were prepared by immunoSEQ multiplex PCR; TCRdb keeps only in-frame clonotypes and omits some of them. Of roughly 150,000 clones in the sample, 80% to 85% are singletons; the top ten hold 1.5%. The material sequenced was PBMCs. The receptor source for this set is a woman between 18 and 29 years old in good health and CMV-seronegative. The CDR3 runs from the conserved cysteine through the conserved F or W. D genes are given only for firm matches. The listing skips clone size in some rows; elsewhere it reads once, few, many or a size class.

J,D,size,V,DNA,CDR3
TRBJ1-1,.,.,TRBV5-6,TGTGCCAGCAGCGGCACCGTGGTGCGGGAGAACACTGAAGCTTTCTTT,CASSGTVVRENTEAFF
TRBJ2-2,TRBD1,.,TRBV5-1,TGCGCCAGCACCGGTCGGGACAGGGGTCCCGGGGAGCTGTTTTTT,CASTGRDRGPGELFF
TRBJ1-5,.,.,TRBV30,TGTGCCTGGAGTGTTGGCGGGAATAGCAATCAGCCCCAGCATTTT,CAWSVGGNSNQPQHF
TRBJ2-1,.,.,TRBV5-1,TGCGCCAGCAACCCCGAGCCGGGTTACAATGAGCAGTTCTTC,CASNPEPGYNEQFF
TRBJ2-2,TRBD1,.,TRBV5-1,TGCGCCAGCAGGATAACCGGGACAGGGGGCCCCTCTGGGGAGCTGTTTTTT,CASRITGTGGPSGELFF
TRBJ1-4,.,.,TRBV10-2,TGCGCCAGCGGGCAGGGGAATGAAAAACTGTTTTTT,CASGQGNEKLFF
TRBJ2-2,TRBD1,few,TRBV5-5,TGTGCCAGCAGCTCGACAGGGCTGGCGCTGTTTTTT,CASSSTGLALFF
TRBJ2-6,.,.,TRBV29-1,TGCAGCGTCGGACGGGGAACTGGGGCCAACGTCCTGACTTTC,CSVGRGTGANVLTF
TRBJ1-4,.,few,TRBV5-6,TGTGCCAGCAGCTTGTGGAATAGGGAGGGTGAAAAACTGTTTTTT,CASSLWNREGEKLFF
TRBJ1-5,.,.,TRBV6-1,TGTGCCAGCAGTGAAGCCTATGGAGGGACCCAGCCCCAGCATTTT,CASSEAYGGTQPQHF
TRBJ2-1,TRBD1,.,TRBV28,TGTGCCAGCAGTAGTCCCGGGACAGGGGTCGGGAAGTTCTTC,CASSSPGTGVGKFF
TRBJ1-3,.,.,TRBV19,TGTGCCAGTAGTGCTTCATCGGATAGCGGAAACACCATATATTTT,CASSASSDSGNTIYF
TRBJ1-2,.,.,TRBV19,TGTGCCAGTAGTCCTGAACAGGGAAGTGGCTACACCTTC,CASSPEQGSGYTF
TRBJ1-3,.,few,TRBV30,TGTGCCTGGAGTGTGGGAGGGTCTGGAAACACCATATATTTT,CAWSVGGSGNTIYF
TRBJ2-7,.,.,TRBV4-2,TGTGCCAGCAGCCAAGACTCCGGGACTTCCTACGAGCAGTACTTC,CASSQDSGTSYEQYF
TRBJ2-3,TRBD2,.,TRBV2,TGTGCCAGCAGGGTAGCGGGGGGCCGCACAGATACGCAGTATTTT,CASRVAGGRTDTQYF
TRBJ1-4,.,.,TRBV6-1,TGTGCCAGCAGTGAGAGTGACTATGTGGGAAAACTGTTTTTT,CASSESDYVGKLFF
TRBJ2-3,TRBD2,.,TRBV5-1,TGCGCCAGCAGCTTATCCGGGACTAGCGGCACAGATACGCAGTATTTT,CASSLSGTSGTDTQYF
TRBJ1-2,TRBD1,.,TRBV15,TGTGCCACCAGCCGGGACAGGACTAACTATGGCTACACCTTC,CATSRDRTNYGYTF
TRBJ1-6,.,.,TRBV30,TGTGCCTTCGGGAATAATTCACCCCTCCACTTT,CAFGNNSPLHF
TRBJ1-2,TRBD1,.,TRBV19,TGTGCCAGTAGTATGGACAGGGGTGATGGTCGATATGGCTACACCTTC,CASSMDRGDGRYGYTF
TRBJ2-1,TRBD2,many,TRBV6-4,TGTGCCAGCAGTGACGCTAGCGGGGGACCCTACAATGAGCAGTTCTTC,CASSDASGGPYNEQFF
TRBJ2-7,.,.,TRBV21-1,TGTGCCAGCACCCCGACAGGGGGCCCCTACGAGCAGTACTTC,CASTPTGGPYEQYF
TRBJ1-1,.,few,TRBV25-1,TGTGCCAGCAGTGAACTGGACAGAGGAACTGAAGCTTTCTTT,CASSELDRGTEAFF
TRBJ2-1,.,.,TRBV28,TGTGCCAGCAGCCGGTACAATGAGCAGTTCTTC,CASSRYNEQFF
TRBJ1-5,.,.,TRBV7-9,TGTGCCAGCAGCTTACAAAATCAGCCCCAGCATTTT,CASSLQNQPQHF
TRBJ1-1,TRBD1,.,TRBV5-1,TGCGCCAGCAGCGTCCGGACAGGCCTATCGAACACTGAAGCTTTCTTT,CASSVRTGLSNTEAFF
TRBJ2-7,TRBD1,.,TRBV28,TGTGCCAGCAGTGGGACAGCGACCTACGAGCAGTACTTC,CASSGTATYEQYF
TRBJ1-5,TRBD1,.,TRBV19,TGTGCCAGTACTCGTACAGGGGTCCGTAGCAATCAGCCCCAGCATTTT,CASTRTGVRSNQPQHF
TRBJ1-6,.,.,TRBV19,TGTGCCAGTAGTATAGGCCCCCGGGCGGGACTGCTTTATAATTCACCCCTCCACTTT,CASSIGPRAGLLYNSPLHF
TRBJ1-1,.,.,TRBV7-9,TGTGCCAGCAGCTTAGTGGGGCGGAACACTGAAGCTTTCTTT,CASSLVGRNTEAFF
TRBJ2-5,.,.,TRBV28,TGTGCCAGCAGTCCCACGACAGGGAGGCTGCTCCAAGAGACCCAGTACTTC,CASSPTTGRLLQETQYF